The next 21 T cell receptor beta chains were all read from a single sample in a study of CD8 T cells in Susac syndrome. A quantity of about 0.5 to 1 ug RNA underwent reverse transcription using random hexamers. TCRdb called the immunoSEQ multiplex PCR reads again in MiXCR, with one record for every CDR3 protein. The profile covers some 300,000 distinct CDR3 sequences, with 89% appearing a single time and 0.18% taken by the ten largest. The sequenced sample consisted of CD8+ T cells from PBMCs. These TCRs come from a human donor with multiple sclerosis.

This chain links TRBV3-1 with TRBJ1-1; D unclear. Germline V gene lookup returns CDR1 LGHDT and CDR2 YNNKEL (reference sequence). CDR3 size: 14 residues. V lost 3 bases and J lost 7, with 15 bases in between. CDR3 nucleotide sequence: TGTGCCAGCAGCCAGTCAGGATTTTCTGTTGAAGCTTTCTTT. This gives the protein CASSQSGFSVEAFF.

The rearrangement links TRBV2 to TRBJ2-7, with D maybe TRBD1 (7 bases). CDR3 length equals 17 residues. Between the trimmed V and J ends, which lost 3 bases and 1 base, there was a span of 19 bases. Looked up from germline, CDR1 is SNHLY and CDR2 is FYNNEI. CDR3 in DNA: TGTGCCAGCAGTGAGATAGGAGGGGGCGCCCCTTCCTACGAGCAGTACTTC. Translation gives CASSEIGGGAPSYEQYF. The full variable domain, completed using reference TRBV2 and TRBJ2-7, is EPEVTQTPSHQVTQMGQEVILRCVPISNHLYFYWYRQILGQKVEFLVSFYNNEISEKSEIFDDQFSVERPDGSNFTLKIRSTKLEDSAMYFCASSEIGGGAPSYEQYFGPGTRLTVT.

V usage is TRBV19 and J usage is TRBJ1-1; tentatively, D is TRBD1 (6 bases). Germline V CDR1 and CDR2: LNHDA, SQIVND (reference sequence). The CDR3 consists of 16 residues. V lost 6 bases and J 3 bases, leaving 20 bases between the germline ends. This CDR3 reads CASRFQGILRYTEAFF. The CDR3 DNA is TGTGCCAGTAGATTCCAGGGGATTCTACGGTACACTGAAGCTTTCTTT.

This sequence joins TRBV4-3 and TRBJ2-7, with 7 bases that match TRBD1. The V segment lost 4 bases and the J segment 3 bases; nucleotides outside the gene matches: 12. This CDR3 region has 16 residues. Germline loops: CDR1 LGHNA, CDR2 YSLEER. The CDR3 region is CASSPNGQDWLYEQYF. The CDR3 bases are TGCGCCAGCAGCCCTAACGGACAGGATTGGCTCTACGAGCAGTACTTC.

CDR3 sequence reads: CASSLKGAVHEQFF. CDR3 DNA sequence: TGTGCCAGCAGTCTGAAGGGGGCCGTGCATGAGCAGTTCTTC. The rearrangement links TRBV5-4 to TRBJ2-1; 7 bases are shared with TRBD1. This CDR3 has 14 amino acids. The germline V gene encodes CDR1 SGHNT and CDR2 YYREEE (reference sequence). Unmatched junction bases numbered 10, after V lost 5 bases and J lost 8 bases.

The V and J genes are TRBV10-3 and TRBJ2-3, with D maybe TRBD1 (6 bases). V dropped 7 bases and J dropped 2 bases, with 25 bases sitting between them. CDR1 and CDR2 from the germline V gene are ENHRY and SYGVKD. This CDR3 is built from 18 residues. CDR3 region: CAITDAVGRSGHTDTQYF. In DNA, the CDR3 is TGTGCCATCACCGACGCAGTGGGCCGATCGGGACACACAGATACGCAGTATTTT.

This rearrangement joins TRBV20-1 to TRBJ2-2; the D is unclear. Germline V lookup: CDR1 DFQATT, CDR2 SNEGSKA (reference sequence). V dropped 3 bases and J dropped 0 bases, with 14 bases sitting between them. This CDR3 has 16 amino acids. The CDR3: CSARASLQANTGELFF. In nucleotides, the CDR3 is TGCAGTGCTAGGGCTTCCCTCCAGGCGAACACCGGGGAGCTGTTTTTT.

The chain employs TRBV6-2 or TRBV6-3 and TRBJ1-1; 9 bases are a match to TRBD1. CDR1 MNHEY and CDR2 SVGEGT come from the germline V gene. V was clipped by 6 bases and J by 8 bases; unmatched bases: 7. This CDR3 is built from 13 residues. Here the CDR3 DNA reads TGTGCCAGCAGCTTGGGACAGGGAGGCGAAGCTTTCTTT. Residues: CASSLGQGGEAFF.

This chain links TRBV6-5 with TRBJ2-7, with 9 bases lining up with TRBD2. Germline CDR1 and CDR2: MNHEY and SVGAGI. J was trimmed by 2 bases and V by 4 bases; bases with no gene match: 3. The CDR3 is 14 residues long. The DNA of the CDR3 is TGTGCCAGCAGTTGGACTAGCGAGGCCTACGAGCAGTACTTC. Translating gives CASSWTSEAYEQYF.

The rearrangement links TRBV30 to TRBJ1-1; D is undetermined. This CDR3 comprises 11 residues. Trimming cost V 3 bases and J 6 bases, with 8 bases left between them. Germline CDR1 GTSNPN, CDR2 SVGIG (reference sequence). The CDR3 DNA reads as TGTGCCTGGAGAAACTTAGCTGAAGCTTTCTTT. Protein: CAWRNLAEAFF.

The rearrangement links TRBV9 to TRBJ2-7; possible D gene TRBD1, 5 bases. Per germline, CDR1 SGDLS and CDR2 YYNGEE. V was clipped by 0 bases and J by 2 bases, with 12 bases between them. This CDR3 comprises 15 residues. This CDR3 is CASSVEGVPPYEQYF. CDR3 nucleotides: TGTGCCAGCAGCGTAGAAGGGGTTCCGCCCTACGAGCAGTACTTC.

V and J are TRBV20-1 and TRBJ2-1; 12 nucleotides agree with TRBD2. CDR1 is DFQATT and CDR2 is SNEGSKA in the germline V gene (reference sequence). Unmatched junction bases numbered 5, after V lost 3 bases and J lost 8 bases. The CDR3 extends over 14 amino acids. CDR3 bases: TGCAGTGCTAGCGGACTAGCGGGGATCTATGAGCAGTTCTTC. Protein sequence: CSASGLAGIYEQFF.

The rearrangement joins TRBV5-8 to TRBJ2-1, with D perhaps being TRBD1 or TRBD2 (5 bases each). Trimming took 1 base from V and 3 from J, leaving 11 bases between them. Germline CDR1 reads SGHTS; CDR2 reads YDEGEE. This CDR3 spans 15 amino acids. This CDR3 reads CASSLYGTDYNEQFF. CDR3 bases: TGTGCCAGCAGCTTGTACGGGACGGACTACAATGAGCAGTTCTTC.

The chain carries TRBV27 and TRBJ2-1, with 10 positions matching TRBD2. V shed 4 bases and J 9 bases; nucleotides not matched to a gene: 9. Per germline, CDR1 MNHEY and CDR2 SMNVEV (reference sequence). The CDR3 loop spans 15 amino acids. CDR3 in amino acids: CASSYTSGVGAEQFF. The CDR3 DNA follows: TGTGCCAGCAGTTACACTAGCGGGGTAGGGGCTGAGCAGTTCTTC.

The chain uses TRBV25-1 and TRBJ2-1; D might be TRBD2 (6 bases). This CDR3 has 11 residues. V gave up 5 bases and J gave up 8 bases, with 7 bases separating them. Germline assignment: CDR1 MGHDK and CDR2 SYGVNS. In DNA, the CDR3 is TGTGCCAGCAGTTGGGGGGATGAGCAGTTCTTC. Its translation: CASSWGDEQFF.

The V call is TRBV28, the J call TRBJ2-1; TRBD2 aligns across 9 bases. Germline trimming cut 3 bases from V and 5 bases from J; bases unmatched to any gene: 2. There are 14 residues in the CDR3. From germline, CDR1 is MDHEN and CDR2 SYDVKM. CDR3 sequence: CASSFAGGHNEQFF. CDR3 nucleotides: TGTGCCAGCAGTTTCGCGGGAGGGCACAATGAGCAGTTCTTC.

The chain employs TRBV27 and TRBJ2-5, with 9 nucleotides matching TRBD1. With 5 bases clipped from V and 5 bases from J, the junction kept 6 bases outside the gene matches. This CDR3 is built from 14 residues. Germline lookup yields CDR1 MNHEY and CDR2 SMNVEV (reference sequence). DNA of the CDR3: TGTGCCAGCAGTACAACAGGGGGCATGGAGACCCAGTACTTC. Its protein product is CASSTTGGMETQYF.

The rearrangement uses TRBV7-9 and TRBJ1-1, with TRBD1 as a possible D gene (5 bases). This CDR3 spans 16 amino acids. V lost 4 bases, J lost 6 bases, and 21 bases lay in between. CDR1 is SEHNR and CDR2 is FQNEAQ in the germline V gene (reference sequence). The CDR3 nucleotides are TGTGCCAGCAGCTCCCCGATACAGGTAATTAGGGCTGAAGCTTTCTTT. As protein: CASSSPIQVIRAEAFF.

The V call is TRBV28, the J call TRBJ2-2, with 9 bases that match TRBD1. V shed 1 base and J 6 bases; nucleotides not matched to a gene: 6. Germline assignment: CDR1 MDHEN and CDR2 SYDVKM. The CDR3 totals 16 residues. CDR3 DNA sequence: TGTGCCAGCAGTTTATTGGGACAGGGCAGGTCCGGGGAGCTGTTTTTT. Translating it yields CASSLLGQGRSGELFF. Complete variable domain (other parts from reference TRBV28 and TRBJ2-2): DVKVTQSSRYLVKRTGEKVFLECVQDMDHENMFWYRQDPGLGLRLIYFSYDVKMKEKGDIPEGYSVSREKKERFSLILESASTNQTSMYLCASSLLGQGRSGELFFGEGSRLTVL.

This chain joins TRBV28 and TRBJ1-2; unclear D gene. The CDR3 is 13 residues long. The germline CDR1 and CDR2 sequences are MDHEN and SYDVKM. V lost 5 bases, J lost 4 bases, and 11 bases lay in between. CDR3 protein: CASSPPEVYGYTF. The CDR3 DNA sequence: TGTGCCAGCAGTCCCCCGGAGGTCTATGGCTACACCTTC.

The CDR3 nucleotides are TGTGCCAGCAGCTTACCCCCGGGACTAGCCGCCAGCACAGATACGCAGTATTTT. Amino acids: CASSLPPGLAASTDTQYF. This chain connects TRBV7-8 to TRBJ2-3; the match to TRBD2 covers 9 bases. This CDR3 has 18 residues. V lost 2 bases to trimming and J lost 0 bases; unmatched junction nucleotides: 9. Germline-derived CDR1 and CDR2 are SGHVS and FQNEAQ.